This T cell receptor beta chain emerged from a study of PD-1 and CTLA-4 blockade in melanoma. V dropped 0 bases and J dropped 6 bases, with 21 bases sitting between them. There are 17 residues in the CDR3. Germline CDR1 MNHEY, CDR2 SMNVEV (reference sequence). The data were produced by immunoSEQ multiplex PCR, yet TCRdb's version contains in-frame clones alone and is incomplete. The sample lists about 16,000 clones, about 71% occurring once. This clonotype was sampled from a human donor with melanoma. The material sequenced was CD8+ T cells from peripheral blood, taken from a patient given anti-PD-1 treatment. The chain recombines TRBV27 with TRBJ2-7; D is tentatively TRBD1 or TRBD2 (5 bases each). This CDR3 reads CASSLSILGREMGEQYF. As DNA, the CDR3 is TGTGCCAGCAGTTTATCGATATTGGGCAGGGAGATGGGCGAGCAGTACTTC.